This T cell receptor (beta chain) was documented in a study of technical replicates of blood from several donors. After removal of 2 bases from V and 6 bases from J, the junction contained 7 bases not matched to a gene. Germline values: CDR1 SQVTM, CDR2 ANQGSEA. This CDR3 is 14 amino acids long. Assay: immunoSEQ multiplex PCR; the TCRdb copy retains only in-frame clones and omits some. The table shows about 62,000 clones, with around 87% occurring only once. The source material was PBMCs. The J gene is TRBJ2-3, the V gene TRBV29-1, with 8 positions matching TRBD2. The clonotype originates from a human donor in good health. Some clones in this sample may be carry-over from other donors' samples. The CDR3 loop is CSVELEREFDTQYF. CDR3 bases: TGCAGCGTTGAATTAGAGCGGGAGTTTGATACGCAGTATTTT.